This TCR beta chain was recorded in a study of tumor-infiltrating lymphocytes in primary liver carcinoma. A primer matching the constant region was used to make TCR beta cDNA from 450 to 500 ng of total RNA. For TCR beta, libraries were produced by three nested multiplex PCR rounds using slightly modified ARM-PCR. The study ran its first two PCR rounds for around 9 cycles each, using TRBV1-TRBV30 forward primers and a C-beta reverse primer. TCRdb fed the multiplex PCR reads into MiXCR, producing one record per CDR3 protein. In the table there are about 320,000 distinct CDR3 sequences, about 62% of which are singletons. This clonotype was detected only a few times. Germline DNA was also extracted, and blood RNA derived from unsorted whole blood. About 4 milliliters of peripheral blood were drawn preoperatively. V dropped 0 bases and J dropped 6; count of bases not matched to a gene: 2. Germline assignment: CDR1 SGHRS and CDR2 YFSETQ. The CDR3 is 14 residues long.

The clonotype originates from a man aged 35-49 years with primary liver carcinoma and hepatitis B virus infection. This rearrangement joins TRBV5-1 to TRBJ1-4, with 7 bases that match TRBD1. Material: peripheral blood. This CDR3 is CASSLGQGDEKLFF. The CDR3 region has the DNA TGCGCCAGCAGCTTGGGACAGGGAGATGAAAAACTGTTTTTT. The variable domain in full, completed from reference TRBV5-1 and TRBJ1-4, reads KAGVTQTPRYLIKTRGQQVTLSCSPISGHRSVSWYQQTPGQGLQFLFEYFSETQRNKGNFPGRFSGRQFSNSRSEMNVSTLELGDSALYLCASSLGQGDEKLFFGSGTQLSVL.